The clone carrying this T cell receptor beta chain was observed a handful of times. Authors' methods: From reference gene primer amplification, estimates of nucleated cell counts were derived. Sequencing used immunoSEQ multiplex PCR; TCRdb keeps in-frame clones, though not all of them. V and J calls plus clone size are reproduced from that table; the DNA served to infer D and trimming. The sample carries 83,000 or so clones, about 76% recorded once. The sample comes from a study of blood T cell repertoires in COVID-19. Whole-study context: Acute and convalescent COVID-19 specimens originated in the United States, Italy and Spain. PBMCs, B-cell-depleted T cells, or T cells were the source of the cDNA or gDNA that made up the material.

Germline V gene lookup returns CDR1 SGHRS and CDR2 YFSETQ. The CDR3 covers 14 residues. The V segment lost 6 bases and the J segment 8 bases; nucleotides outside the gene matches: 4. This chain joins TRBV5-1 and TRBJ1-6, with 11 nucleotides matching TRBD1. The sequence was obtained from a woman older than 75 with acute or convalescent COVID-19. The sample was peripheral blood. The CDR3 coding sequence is TGCGCCAGCAAACCGGGACAGGGGGATTCACCCCTCCACTTT. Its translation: CASKPGQGDSPLHF.